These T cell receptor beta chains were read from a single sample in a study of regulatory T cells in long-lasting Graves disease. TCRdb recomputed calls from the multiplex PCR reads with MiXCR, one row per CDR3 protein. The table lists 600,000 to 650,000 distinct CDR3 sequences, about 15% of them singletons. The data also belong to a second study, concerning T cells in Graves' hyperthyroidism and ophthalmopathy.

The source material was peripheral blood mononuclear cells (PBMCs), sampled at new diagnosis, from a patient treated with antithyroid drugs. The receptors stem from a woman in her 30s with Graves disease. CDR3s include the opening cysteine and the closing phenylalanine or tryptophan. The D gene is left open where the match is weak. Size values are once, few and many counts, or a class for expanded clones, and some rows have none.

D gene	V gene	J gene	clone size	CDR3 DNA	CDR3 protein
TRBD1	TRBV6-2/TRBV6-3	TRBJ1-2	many	TGTGCCAGCAGTTACTCTGAGGCTCGACAGGGGAGCTATGGCTACACCTTC	CASSYSEARQGSYGYTF
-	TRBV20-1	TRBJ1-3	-	TGCAGTGCTAGAGGACATGGGGCTGGAAACACCATATATTTT	CSARGHGAGNTIYF
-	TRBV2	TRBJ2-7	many	TGTGCCAGCAGTGACAGGGATCTTCCCTACGAGCAGTACTTC	CASSDRDLPYEQYF
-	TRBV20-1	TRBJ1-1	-	TGCAGTACTAGGCGACAAGGGGTGAACACTGAAGCTTTCTTT	CSTRRQGVNTEAFF
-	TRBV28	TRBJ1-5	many	TGTGCCAGCAGTTTGGATGCAGACGACGGGCCCCAGCATTTT	CASSLDADDGPQHF
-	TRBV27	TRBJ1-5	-	TGTGCCAGCAGCACGACAAGAAATAGCAATCAGCCCCAGCATTTT	CASSTTRNSNQPQHF
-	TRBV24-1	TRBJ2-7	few	TGTGCCACCGGGGGGACCTTGTGGAACGAGCAGTACTTC	CATGGTLWNEQYF
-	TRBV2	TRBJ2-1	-	TGTGCCAGCAGGCGGACCAATGAGCAGTTCTTC	CASRRTNEQFF
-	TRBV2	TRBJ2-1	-	TGTGCCAGCAGTGAACGGAGCAGGGGCCGACCCGAGAACAATGAGCAGTTCTTC	CASSERSRGRPENNEQFF
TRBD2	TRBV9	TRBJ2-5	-	TGTGCCAGCAGCGTAGCCCCGGCTAGCGGGACTCGAGAGACCCAGTACTTC	CASSVAPASGTRETQYF
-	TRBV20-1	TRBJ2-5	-	TGCAGTGCTAGGAGGGGGGGAGGTTTGGAGACCCAGTACTTC	CSARRGGGLETQYF
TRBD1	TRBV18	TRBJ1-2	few	TGTGCCAGCTCATTGACAGGGGGATCACCAAACTATGGCTACACCTTC	CASSLTGGSPNYGYTF
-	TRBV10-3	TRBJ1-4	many	TGTGCCATCGGGGGCGCTAATGAAAAACTGTTTTTT	CAIGGANEKLFF
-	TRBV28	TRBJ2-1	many	TGTGCCAGCAGTACAAGGTCGAGTATCTACAATGAGCAGTTCTTC	CASSTRSSIYNEQFF
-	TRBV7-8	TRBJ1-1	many	TGTGCCAGCAGCCCCCGGGAAGGCACTGAAGCTTTCTTT	CASSPREGTEAFF
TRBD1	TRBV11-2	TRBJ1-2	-	TGTGCCAGCAGTCCGTGGACAGGGGACTATGGCTACACCTTC	CASSPWTGDYGYTF
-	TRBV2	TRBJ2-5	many	TGTGCCAGCAGTGCGGTGGTACTTCAAGAGACCCAGTACTTC	CASSAVVLQETQYF
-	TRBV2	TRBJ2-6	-	TGTGCCAGCAGTGCTGACAACTCTGGGGCCAACGTCCTGACTTTC	CASSADNSGANVLTF
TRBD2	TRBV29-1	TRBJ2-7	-	TGCAGCGTTGAACGTAGCGGGAGAAGCAGATACGAGCAGTACTTC	CSVERSGRSRYEQYF
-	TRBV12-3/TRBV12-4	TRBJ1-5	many	TGTGCCAGCAGACGACAGGTTGATCAGCCCCAGCATTTT	CASRRQVDQPQHF
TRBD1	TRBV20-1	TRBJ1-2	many	TGCAGTGCTCCGAGGACAGGGGGCGATTCTGGCGGCTACACCTTC	CSAPRTGGDSGGYTF
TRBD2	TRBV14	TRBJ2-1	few	TGTGCCAGCAGCCAAGATGGTGTTCGGGGGGTTATTTCCTACAATGAGCAGTTCTTC	CASSQDGVRGVISYNEQFF
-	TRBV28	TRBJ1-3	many	TGTGCCAGCAGAGCCCCCGGTACGGATACTGGAAACACCATATATTTT	CASRAPGTDTGNTIYF